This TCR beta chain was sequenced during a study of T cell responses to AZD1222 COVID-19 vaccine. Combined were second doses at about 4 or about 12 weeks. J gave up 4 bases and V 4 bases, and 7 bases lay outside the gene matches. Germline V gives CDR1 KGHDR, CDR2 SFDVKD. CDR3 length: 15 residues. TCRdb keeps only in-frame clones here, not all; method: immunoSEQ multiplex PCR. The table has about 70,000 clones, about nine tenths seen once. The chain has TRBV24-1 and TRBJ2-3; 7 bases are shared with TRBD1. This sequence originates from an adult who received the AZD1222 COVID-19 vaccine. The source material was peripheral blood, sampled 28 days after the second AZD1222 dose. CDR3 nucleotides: TGTGCCACCAGTGAGCCCACAGGGGAGCCAGATACGCAGTATTTT. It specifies CATSEPTGEPDTQYF.